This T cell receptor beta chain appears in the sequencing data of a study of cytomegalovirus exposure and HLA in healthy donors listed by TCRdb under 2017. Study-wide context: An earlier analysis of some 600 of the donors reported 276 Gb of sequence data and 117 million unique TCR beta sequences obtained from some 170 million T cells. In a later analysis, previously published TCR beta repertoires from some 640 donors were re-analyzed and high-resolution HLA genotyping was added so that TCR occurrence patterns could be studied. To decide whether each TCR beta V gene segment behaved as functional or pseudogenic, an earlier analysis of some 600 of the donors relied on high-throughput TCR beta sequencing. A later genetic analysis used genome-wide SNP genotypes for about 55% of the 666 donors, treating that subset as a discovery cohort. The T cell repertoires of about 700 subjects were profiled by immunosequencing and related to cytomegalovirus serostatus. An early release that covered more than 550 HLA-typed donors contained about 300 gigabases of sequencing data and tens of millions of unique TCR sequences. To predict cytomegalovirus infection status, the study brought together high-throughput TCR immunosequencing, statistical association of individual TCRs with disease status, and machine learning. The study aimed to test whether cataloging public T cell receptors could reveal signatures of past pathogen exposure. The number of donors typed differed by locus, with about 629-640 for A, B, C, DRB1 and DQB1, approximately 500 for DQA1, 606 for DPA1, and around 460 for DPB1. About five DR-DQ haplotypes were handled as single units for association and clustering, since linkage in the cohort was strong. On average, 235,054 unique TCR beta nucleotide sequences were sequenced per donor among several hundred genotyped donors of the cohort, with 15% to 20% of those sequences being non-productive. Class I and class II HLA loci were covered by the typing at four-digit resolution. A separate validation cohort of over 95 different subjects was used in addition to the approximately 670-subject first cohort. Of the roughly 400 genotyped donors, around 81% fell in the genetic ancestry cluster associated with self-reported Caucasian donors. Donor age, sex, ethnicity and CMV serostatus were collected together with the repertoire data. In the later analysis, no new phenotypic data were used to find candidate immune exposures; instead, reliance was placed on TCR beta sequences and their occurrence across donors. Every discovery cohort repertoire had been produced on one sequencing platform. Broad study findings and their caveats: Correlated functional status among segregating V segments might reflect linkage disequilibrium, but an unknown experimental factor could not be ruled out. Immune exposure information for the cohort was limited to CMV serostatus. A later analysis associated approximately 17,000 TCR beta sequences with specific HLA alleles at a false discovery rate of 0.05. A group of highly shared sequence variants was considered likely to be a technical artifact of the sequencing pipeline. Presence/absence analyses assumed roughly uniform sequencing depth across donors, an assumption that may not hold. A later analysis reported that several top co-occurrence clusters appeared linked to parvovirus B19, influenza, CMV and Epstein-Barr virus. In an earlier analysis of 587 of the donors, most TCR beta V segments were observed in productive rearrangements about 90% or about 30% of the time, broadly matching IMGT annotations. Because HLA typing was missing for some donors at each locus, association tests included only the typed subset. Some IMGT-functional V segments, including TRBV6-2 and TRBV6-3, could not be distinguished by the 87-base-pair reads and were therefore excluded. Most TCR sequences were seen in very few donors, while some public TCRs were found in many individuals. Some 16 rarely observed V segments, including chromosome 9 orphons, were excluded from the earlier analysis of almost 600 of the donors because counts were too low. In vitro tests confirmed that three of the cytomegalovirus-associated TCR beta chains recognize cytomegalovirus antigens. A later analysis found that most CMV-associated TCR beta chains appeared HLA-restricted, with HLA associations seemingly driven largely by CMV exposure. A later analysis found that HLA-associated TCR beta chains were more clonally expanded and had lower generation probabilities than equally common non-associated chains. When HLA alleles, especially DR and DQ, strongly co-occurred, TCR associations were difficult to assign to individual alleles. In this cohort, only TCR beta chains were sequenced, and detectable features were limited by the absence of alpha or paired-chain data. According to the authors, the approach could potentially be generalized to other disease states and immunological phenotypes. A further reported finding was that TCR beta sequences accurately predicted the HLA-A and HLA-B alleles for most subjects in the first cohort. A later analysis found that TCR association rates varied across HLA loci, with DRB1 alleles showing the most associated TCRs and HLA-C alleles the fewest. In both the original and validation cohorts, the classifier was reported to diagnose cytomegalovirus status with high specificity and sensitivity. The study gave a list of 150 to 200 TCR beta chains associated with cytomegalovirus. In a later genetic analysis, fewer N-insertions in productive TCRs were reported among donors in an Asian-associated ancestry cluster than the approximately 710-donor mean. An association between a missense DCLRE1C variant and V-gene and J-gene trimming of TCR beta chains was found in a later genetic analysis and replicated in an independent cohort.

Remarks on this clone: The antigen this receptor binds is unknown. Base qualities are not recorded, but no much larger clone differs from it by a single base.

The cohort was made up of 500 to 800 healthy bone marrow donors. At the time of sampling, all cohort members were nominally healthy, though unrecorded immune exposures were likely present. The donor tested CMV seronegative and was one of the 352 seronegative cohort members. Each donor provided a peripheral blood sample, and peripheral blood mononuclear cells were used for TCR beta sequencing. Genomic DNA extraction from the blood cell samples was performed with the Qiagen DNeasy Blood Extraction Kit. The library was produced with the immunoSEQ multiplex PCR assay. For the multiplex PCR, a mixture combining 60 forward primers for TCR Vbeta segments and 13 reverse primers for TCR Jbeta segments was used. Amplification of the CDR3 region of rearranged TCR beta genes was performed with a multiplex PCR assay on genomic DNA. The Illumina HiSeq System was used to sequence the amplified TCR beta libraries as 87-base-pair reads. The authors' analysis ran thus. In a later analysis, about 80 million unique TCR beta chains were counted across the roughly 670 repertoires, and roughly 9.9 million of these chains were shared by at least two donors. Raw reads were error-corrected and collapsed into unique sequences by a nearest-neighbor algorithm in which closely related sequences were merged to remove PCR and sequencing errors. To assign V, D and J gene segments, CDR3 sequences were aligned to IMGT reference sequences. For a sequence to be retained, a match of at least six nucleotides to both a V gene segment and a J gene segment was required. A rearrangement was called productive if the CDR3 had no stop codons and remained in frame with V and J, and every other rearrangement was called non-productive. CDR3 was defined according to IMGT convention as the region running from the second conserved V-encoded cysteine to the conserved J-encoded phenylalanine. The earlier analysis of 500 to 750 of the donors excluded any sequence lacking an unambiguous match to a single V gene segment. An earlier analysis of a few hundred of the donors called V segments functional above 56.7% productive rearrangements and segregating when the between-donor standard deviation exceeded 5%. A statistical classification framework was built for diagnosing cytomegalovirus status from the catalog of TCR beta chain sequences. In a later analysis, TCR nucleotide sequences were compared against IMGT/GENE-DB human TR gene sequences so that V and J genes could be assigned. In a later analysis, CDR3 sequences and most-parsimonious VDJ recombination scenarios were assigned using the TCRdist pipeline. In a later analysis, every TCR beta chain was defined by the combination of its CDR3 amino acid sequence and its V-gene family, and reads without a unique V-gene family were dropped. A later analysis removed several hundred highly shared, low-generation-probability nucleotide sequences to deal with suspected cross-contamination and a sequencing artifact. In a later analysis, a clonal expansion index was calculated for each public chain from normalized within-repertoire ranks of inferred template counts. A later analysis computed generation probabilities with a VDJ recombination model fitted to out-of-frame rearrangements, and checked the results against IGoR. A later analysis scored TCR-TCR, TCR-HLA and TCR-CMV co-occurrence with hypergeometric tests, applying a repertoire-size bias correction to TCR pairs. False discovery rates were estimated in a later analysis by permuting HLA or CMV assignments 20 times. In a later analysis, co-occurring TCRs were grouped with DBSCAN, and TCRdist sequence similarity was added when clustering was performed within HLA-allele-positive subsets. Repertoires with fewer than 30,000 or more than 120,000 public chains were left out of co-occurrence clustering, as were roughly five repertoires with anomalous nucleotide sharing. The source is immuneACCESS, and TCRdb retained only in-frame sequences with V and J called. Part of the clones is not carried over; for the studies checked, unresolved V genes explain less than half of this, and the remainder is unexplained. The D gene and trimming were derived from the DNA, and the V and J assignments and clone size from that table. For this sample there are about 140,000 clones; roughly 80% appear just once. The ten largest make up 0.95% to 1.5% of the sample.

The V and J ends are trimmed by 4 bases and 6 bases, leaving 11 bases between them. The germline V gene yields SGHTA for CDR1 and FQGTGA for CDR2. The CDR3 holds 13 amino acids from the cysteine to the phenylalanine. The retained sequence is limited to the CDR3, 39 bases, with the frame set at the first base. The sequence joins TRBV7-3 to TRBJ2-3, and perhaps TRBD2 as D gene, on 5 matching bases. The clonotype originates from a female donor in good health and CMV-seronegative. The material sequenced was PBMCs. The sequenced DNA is TGTGCCAGCAGCTCCATACTAGGGGATACGCAGTATTTT. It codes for CASSSILGDTQYF.